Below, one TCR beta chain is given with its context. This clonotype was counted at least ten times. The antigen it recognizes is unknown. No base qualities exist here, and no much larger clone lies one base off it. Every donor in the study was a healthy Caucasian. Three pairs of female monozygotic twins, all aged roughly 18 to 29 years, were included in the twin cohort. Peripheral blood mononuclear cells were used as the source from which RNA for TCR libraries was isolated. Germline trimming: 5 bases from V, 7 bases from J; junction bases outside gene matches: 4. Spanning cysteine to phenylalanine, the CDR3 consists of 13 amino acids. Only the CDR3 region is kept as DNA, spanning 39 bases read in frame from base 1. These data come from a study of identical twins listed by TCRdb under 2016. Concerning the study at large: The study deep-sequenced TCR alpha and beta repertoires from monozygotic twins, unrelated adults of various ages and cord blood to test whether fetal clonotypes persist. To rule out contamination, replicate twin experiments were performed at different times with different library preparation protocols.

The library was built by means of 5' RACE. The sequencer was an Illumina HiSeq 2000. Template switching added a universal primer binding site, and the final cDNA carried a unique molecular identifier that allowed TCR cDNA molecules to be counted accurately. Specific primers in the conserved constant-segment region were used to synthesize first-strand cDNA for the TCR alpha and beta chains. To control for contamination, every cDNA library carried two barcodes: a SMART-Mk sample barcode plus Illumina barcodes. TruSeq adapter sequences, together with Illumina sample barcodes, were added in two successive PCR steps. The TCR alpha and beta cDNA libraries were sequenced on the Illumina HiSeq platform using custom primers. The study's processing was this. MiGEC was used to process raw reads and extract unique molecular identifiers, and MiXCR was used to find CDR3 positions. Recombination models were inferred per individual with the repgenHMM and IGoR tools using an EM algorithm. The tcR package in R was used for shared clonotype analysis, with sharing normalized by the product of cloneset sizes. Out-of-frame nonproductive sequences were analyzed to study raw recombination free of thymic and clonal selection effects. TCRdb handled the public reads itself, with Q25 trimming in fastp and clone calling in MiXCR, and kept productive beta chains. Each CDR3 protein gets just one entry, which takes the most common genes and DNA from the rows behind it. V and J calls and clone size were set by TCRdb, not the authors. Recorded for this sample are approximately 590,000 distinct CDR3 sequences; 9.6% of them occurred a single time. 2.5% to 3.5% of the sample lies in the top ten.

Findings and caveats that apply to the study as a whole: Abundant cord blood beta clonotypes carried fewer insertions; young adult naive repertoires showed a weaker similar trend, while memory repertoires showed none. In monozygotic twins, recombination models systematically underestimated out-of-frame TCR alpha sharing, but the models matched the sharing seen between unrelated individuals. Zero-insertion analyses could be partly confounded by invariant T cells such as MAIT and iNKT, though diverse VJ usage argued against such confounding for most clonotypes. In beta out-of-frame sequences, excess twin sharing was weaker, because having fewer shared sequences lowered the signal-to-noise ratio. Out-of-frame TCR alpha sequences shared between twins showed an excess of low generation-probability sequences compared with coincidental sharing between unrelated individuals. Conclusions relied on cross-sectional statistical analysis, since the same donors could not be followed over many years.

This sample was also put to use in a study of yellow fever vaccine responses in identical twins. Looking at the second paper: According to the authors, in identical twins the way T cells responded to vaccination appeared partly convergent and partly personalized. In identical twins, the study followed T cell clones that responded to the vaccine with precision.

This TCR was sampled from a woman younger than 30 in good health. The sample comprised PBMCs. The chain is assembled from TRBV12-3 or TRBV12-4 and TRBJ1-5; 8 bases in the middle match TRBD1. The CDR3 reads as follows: CASSTGGSQPQHF. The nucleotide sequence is TGTGCCAGCAGTACAGGGGGGAGCCAGCCCCAGCATTTT.